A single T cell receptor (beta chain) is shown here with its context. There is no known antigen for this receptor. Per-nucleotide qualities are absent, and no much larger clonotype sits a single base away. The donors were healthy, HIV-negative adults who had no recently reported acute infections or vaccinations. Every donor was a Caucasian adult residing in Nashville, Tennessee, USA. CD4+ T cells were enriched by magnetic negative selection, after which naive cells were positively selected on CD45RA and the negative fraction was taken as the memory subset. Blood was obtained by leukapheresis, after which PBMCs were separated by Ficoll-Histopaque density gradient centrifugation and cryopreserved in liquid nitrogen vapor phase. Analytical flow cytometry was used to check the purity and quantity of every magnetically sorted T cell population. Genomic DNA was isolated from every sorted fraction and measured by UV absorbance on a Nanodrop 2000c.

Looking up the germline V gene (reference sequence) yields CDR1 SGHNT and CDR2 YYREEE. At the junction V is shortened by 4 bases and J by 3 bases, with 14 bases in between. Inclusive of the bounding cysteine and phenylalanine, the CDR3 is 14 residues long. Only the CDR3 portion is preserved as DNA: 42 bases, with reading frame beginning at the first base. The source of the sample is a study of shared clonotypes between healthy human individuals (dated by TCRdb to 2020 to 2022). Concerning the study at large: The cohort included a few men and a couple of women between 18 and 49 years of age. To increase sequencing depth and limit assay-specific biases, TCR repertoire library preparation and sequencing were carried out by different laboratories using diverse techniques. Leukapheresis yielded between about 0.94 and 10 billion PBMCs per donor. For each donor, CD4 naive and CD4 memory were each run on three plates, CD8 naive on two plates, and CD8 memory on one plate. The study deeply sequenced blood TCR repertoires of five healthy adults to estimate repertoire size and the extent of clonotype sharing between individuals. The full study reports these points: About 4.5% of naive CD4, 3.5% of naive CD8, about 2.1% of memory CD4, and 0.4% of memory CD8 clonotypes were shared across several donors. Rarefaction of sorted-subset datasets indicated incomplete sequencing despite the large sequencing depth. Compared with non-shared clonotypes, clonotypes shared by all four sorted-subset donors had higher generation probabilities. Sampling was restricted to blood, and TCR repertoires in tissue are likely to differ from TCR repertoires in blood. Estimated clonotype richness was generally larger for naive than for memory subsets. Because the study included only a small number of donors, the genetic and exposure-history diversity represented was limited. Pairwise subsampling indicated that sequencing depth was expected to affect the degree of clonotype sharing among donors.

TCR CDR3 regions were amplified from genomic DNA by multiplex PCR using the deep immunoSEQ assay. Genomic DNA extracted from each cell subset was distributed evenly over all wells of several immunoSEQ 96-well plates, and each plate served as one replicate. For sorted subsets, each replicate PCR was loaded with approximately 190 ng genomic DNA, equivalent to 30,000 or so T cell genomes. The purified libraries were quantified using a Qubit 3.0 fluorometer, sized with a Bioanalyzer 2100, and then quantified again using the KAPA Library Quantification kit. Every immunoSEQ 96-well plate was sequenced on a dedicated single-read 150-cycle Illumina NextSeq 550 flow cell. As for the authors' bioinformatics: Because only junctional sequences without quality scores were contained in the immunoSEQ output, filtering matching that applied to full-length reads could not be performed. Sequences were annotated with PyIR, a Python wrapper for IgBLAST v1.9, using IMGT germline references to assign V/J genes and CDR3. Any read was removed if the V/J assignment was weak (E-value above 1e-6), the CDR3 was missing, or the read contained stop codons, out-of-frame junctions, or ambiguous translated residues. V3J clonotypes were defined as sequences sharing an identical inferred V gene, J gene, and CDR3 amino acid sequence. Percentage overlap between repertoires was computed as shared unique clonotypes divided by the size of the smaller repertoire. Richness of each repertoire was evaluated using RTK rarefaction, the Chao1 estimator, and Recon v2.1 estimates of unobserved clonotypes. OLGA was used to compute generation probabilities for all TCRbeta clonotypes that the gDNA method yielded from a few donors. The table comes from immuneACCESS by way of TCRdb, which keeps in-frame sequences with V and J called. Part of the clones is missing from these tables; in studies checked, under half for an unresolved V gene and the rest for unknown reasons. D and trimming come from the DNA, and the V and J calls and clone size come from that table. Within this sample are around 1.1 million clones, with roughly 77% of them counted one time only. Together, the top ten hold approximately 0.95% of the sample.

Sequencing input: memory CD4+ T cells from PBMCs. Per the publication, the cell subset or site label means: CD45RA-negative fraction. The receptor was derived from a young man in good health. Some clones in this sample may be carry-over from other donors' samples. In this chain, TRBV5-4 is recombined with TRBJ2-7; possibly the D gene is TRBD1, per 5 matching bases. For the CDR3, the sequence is CASSRESGNYEQYF. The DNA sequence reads TGTGCCAGCAGCCGAGAGTCAGGGAACTACGAGCAGTACTTC. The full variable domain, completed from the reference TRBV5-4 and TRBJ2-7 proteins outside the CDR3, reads ETGVTQSPTHLIKTRGQQVTLRCSSQSGHNTVSWYQQALGQGPQFIFQYYREEENGRGNFPPRFSGLQFPNYSSELNVNALELDDSALYLCASSRESGNYEQYFGPGTRLTVT.